This T cell receptor beta chain was captured by sequencing in a study of molecular identifiers for immune sequencing clone quantification. Study observations and caveats: The study reportedly detected spiked Jurkat TCR RNA from one cell among approximately 1 million naive cells. Clonotypes topping 20 RNA copies carried over 99% of effector molecules but under 1% of naive ones. In cases of identical TCR molecules sharing a barcode, highly expanded clone sizes could be underestimated.

From the PCR reads, TCRdb called clonotypes with MiXCR, one entry per CDR3 protein. The sample shows 490,000 or so distinct CDR3 sequences, 20% to 25% of them seen only once. Germline V gene sequence: CDR1 SEHNR, CDR2 FQNEAQ (reference sequence). The CDR3 spans 13 residues. After removal of 5 bases from V and 6 bases from J, the junction contained 7 bases not matched to a gene. On this clonotype itself: The antigen is undetermined.

Sequenced material: naive CD8+ T cells from blood, with Jurkat cell RNA spiked in. Regarding subset: FACS-sorted CD8+CD4-CCR7+CD45RA+ naive T cells. V usage is TRBV7-9 and J usage is TRBJ2-7; TRBD1 aligns across 7 bases. The sequence was obtained from a human donor in good health. Some libraries in this study had Jurkat cell RNA spiked in. CDR3 region: CASSRQGMCEQYF. Here the CDR3 DNA reads TGTGCCAGCAGCCGACAGGGAATGTGCGAGCAGTACTTC.